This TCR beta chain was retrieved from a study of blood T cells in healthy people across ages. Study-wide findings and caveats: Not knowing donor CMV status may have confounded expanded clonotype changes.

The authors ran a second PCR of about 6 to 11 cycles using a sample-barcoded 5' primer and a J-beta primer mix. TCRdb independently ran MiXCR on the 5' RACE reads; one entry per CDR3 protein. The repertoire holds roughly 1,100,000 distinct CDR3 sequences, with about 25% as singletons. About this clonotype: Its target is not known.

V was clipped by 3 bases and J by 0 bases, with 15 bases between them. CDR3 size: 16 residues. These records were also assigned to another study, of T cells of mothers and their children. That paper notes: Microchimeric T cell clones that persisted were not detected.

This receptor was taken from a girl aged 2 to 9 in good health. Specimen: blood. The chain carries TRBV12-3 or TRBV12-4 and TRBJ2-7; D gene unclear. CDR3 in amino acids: CASSLDFPGASYEQYF. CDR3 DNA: TGTGCCAGCAGTTTGGATTTCCCAGGCGCCTCCTACGAGCAGTACTTC.